A few counts support the clone carrying this T cell receptor (beta chain). Each single cDNA molecule received a unique molecular identifier. Via MiXCR, TCRdb re-called the 5' RACE reads, giving one row per CDR3 protein. The sample carries approximately 76,000 distinct CDR3 sequences, 9.5% to 13% recorded once. This entry comes from a study of early T cells in non-severe SARS-CoV-2 infection. Across the whole study: Alpha and beta chains were unpaired, from unsorted whole-blood bulk RNA.

This CDR3 contains 15 residues. The V end was cut by 4 bases, the J end by 0 bases, with 10 bases between. The V gene is TRBV12-3 or TRBV12-4, the J gene TRBJ2-4, with D possibly matching TRBD2 (5 bases). This receptor was obtained from an adult who was a healthcare worker with PCR-confirmed SARS-CoV-2 infection or an uninfected control (not recorded which). Sequenced material: whole blood. The CDR3 DNA reads TGTGCCAGCAGTTGGACGGGGATAGCCAAAAACATTCAGTACTTC. Translation gives CASSWTGIAKNIQYF.